This passage covers 7 T cell receptor beta chains from one sample sequenced in a study of response to subunit inactivated influenza vaccine. Each CDR3 protein gets one entry after TCRdb re-called the RT-PCR reads with MiXCR. The sample yields 650,000 to 850,000 distinct CDR3 sequences, roughly 13% seen once. This sample comprised PBMCs from blood, obtained around 14 days before vaccination. The receptors derive from a middle-aged man who received an inactivated influenza vaccine.

The rearrangement uses TRBV12-3 or TRBV12-4 and TRBJ1-5; D gene unclear. Trimming left V 0 bases short and J 5 bases short, with 8 bases between. The CDR3 has 14 amino acids. The CDR3 loop is CASSLAVGYQPQHF. CDR3 nucleotides: TGTGCCAGCAGTTTAGCGGTCGGATATCAGCCCCAGCATTTT.

This chain connects TRBV29-1 to TRBJ2-5; D perhaps matches TRBD1 (5 bases). V was trimmed by 2 bases and J by 2 bases, leaving 15 bases between them. Per germline, CDR1 SQVTM and CDR2 ANQGSEA. CDR3 length equals 15 residues. CDR3 amino acids: CSVEPVDTLQETQYF. The CDR3 nucleotides read TGCAGCGTTGAACCTGTGGACACGCTACAAGAGACCCAGTACTTC.

This clonotype was recorded a few times. V gene TRBV10-3 combines with J gene TRBJ2-1, with D perhaps matching TRBD2 (5 bases). The CDR3 sequence is 16 residues long. Trimming pared 0 bases from V and 0 bases from J, leaving 9 bases between. Germline assignment: CDR1 ENHRY and CDR2 SYGVKD. The CDR3 nucleotides read TGTGCCATCAGTGAGTCGACGGGAAACTCCTACAATGAGCAGTTCTTC. Translating gives CAISESTGNSYNEQFF.

The sample holds a few counts of this clonotype. The V call is TRBV7-8, the J call TRBJ1-5; D is uncertain. CDR1 is SGHVS and CDR2 is FQNEAQ in the germline V gene. This CDR3 is 15 amino acids long. Trimming cost V 5 bases and J 0 bases, with 11 bases left between them. The CDR3 sequence: CASSGRRNSNQPQHF. The CDR3 DNA is TGTGCCAGCAGCGGCCGACGGAATAGCAATCAGCCCCAGCATTTT.

The rearrangement links TRBV12-3 or TRBV12-4 to TRBJ2-5; D could derive from TRBD1 or TRBD2 (6 bases each). This CDR3 has 16 amino acids. The germline V and J ends were trimmed by 3 bases and 1 base, with 15 bases remaining between them. The CDR3 DNA is TGTGCCAGCAGTTTCTGGAGGGGGGAAAGCCAAGAGACCCAGTACTTC. Residues: CASSFWRGESQETQYF.

This clonotype was found many times. The chain couples TRBV10-3 to TRBJ2-5; weak D call: TRBD1 (5 bases). V lost 2 bases, J lost 2 bases, and 9 bases lay in between. The CDR3 has 14 residues. The V gene's germline CDR1 is ENHRY and CDR2 SYGVKD. The CDR3 loop is CAISEVAGQETQYF. The CDR3 DNA follows: TGTGCCATCAGTGAGGTGGCAGGGCAAGAGACCCAGTACTTC.

The chain links TRBV24-1 to TRBJ2-2, with TRBD2 as a possible D gene (6 bases). V lost 5 bases to trimming and J lost 0 bases, with 6 bases between them. The germline CDR1 and CDR2 sequences are KGHDR and SFDVKD. CDR3 size: 14 residues. The CDR3, as DNA: TGTGCCACCAGTGCGGGGGCGAACACCGGGGAGCTGTTTTTT. Its translation: CATSAGANTGELFF.